The text below deals with one TCR beta chain. This entry comes from a study of shared clonotypes between healthy human individuals. Generated by immunoSEQ multiplex PCR, the TCRdb table keeps only in-frame clones and is missing some. The sample includes about 480,000 clones, roughly 78% seen only once; the top ten take 10% to 15%. Trimming took 1 base from V and 7 from J, leaving 8 bases between them. The length of the CDR3 is 13 residues. Per the germline V gene, CDR1 is SGHTA and CDR2 is FQGNSA. This clonotype was sampled from a woman aged 40-49 years in good health. Some clones in this sample may be carry-over from other donors' samples. This chain uses TRBV7-2 with TRBJ2-1; D not resolved. The material sequenced was PBMCs. The CDR3 region is CASSLVPRNEQFF. CDR3 nucleotide sequence: TGTGCCAGCAGCTTAGTTCCGAGGAATGAGCAGTTCTTC. Variable domain in full (rest from reference TRBV7-2 and TRBJ2-1): GAGVSQSPSNKVTEKGKDVELRCDPISGHTALYWYRQSLGQGLEFLIYFQGNSAPDKSGLPSDRFSAERTGGSVSTLTIQRTQQEDSAVYLCASSLVPRNEQFFGPGTRLTVL.